The 14 T cell receptor beta chains below come from one sample, sequenced in a study of blood T cell repertoires in COVID-19. Sequencing was performed with immunoSEQ multiplex PCR; in TCRdb, only in-frame clones are kept and a portion is missing. This table has 200,000 to 300,000 clones, approximately 80% appearing once. The sequenced material came from peripheral blood. Receptor source: a woman aged 80 or older with COVID-19, enrolled during active disease.

J is TRBJ2-2 and V is TRBV5-1; D may be TRBD1 (6 bases). Trimming cost V 2 bases and J 6 bases, with 11 bases left between them. CDR3 length: 14 amino acids. Germline loops: CDR1 SGHRS, CDR2 YFSETQ. As DNA, the CDR3 is TGCGCCAGCAGCTTAACCACAGGGTCCGGGGAGCTGTTTTTT. Protein sequence: CASSLTTGSGELFF.

The sample holds one count of this clone. V and J are TRBV11-1 and TRBJ1-1; D not certain. The germline CDR1 and CDR2 sequences are SGHAT and FQDESV (reference sequence). The ends were cut back, 1 base at V and 4 bases at J, with 13 bases in the middle. The CDR3 is made up of 15 amino acids. The CDR3 DNA reads TGTGCCAGCAGCTTAGGAAGCGGGCCTAGCACTGAAGCTTTCTTT. Translation gives CASSLGSGPSTEAFF. Full variable domain (outside the CDR3, taken from reference TRBV11-1 and TRBJ1-1): EAEVAQSPRYKITEKSQAVAFWCDPISGHATLYWYRQILGQGPELLVQFQDESVVDDSQLPKDRFSAERLKGVDSTLKIQPAELGDSAMYLCASSLGSGPSTEAFFGQGTRLTVV.

This rearrangement joins TRBV27 to TRBJ2-7; 8 bases align to TRBD2. CDR3 size: 16 residues. Germline CDR1 and CDR2: MNHEY and SMNVEV (reference sequence). The trim removed 5 bases at V and 1 base at J, leaving 10 bases unmatched. The CDR3 DNA is TGTGCCAGCAGTCGAACCCCGGGAGGGGGTTCCTACGAGCAGTACTTC. Translation gives CASSRTPGGGSYEQYF.

The chain has TRBV4-1 and TRBJ1-1; the D gene is possibly TRBD1 (5 bases). This CDR3 spans 15 amino acids. Germline CDR1 reads MGHRA; CDR2 reads YSYEKL. The V and J ends lost 4 bases and 0 bases respectively, with 12 bases between them. The DNA for the CDR3 is TGCGCCAGCAGCCTCCAGACAGCACTGAACACTGAAGCTTTCTTT. Amino acid sequence: CASSLQTALNTEAFF.

This sequence joins TRBV10-3 and TRBJ2-3; possible D gene TRBD1, 5 bases. V was pared by 10 bases and J by 6 bases, with 14 bases between. The CDR3 totals 12 residues. Germline V gene data show CDR1 as ENHRY and CDR2 as SYGVKD. CDR3 region: CASGEPGDTQYF. CDR3 DNA sequence: TGTGCCAGTGGGGAACCAGGGGATACGCAGTATTTT.

This chain connects TRBV28 to TRBJ1-1, with a weak D call TRBD1 (5 bases). CDR3 length: 16 residues. Deletions cut 3 bases from V and 3 bases from J, with 17 bases between. Germline lookup yields CDR1 MDHEN and CDR2 SYDVKM. The CDR3 DNA sequence: TGTGCCAGCAGTTTGACCGGGACGGGAGGGGACACTGAAGCTTTCTTT. Protein product: CASSLTGTGGDTEAFF.

This clone showed up just a few times. The chain employs TRBV30 and TRBJ1-1; 7 nucleotides agree with TRBD1. The CDR3 runs 12 residues. Germline V gives CDR1 GTSNPN, CDR2 SVGIG (reference sequence). Trimming at V came to 8 bases and at J to 4 bases, leaving 7 bases not matched to a gene. For the CDR3, the DNA is TGTGCCGGAAACAGGGGAATCACTGAAGCTTTCTTT. Translated, it gives CAGNRGITEAFF.

This chain connects TRBV11-2 to TRBJ2-3, with D perhaps matching TRBD2 (5 bases). Germline V gene data show CDR1 as SGHAT and CDR2 as FQNNGV. The germline V and J ends were trimmed by 1 base and 0 bases, with 11 bases remaining between them. This CDR3 region has 16 residues. CDR3 DNA sequence: TGTGCCAGCAGCTTAGTTCCGGGGATTAGCACAGATACGCAGTATTTT. Its protein product is CASSLVPGISTDTQYF.

This clone was seen a handful of times. The gene calls are TRBV2 and TRBJ1-1; no reliable D call. The V gene's germline CDR1 is SNHLY and CDR2 FYNNEI. The CDR3 is 13 residues long. Trimming cost V 4 bases and J 0 bases, with 6 bases left between them. CDR3 in DNA: TGTGCCAGCAGTGTGCGGATGAACACTGAAGCTTTCTTT. It is translated as CASSVRMNTEAFF.

The V and J genes are TRBV6-5 and TRBJ2-1, with 8 bases matching TRBD2. The CDR3 is 15 residues long. V shed 4 bases, J shed 4 bases, and the junction held 6 bases outside the gene matches. Germline V gives CDR1 MNHEY, CDR2 SVGAGI. This CDR3 reads CASSFGLAGYNEQFF. The CDR3 DNA sequence: TGTGCCAGCAGTTTTGGACTAGCTGGGTACAATGAGCAGTTCTTC.

A note on this clone: The sample holds other DNA sequences that translate to the same CDR3. The V call is TRBV6-5, the J call TRBJ1-5; 8 bases fit TRBD1. Per germline, CDR1 MNHEY and CDR2 SVGAGI. The length of the CDR3 is 13 residues. The trim removed 6 bases at V and 4 bases at J, leaving 2 bases unmatched. As DNA, the CDR3 is TGTGCCAGCAGCAGACAGGGGAATCAGCCCCAGCATTTT. This codes for CASSRQGNQPQHF.

The rearrangement links TRBV5-1 to TRBJ1-1, with a tentative D call TRBD1 (6 bases). Germline CDR1 reads SGHRS; CDR2 reads YFSETQ. V shed 1 base and J shed 1 base, with 11 bases lying between them. CDR3 length: 15 residues. This CDR3 is CASSLNWDKNTEAFF. The CDR3 region has the DNA TGCGCCAGCAGCTTGAATTGGGACAAGAACACTGAAGCTTTCTTT.

The rearrangement joins TRBV11-3 to TRBJ1-1; D may be TRBD1 (6 bases). CDR1 and CDR2 (germline): SGHNT, YENEEA. V shed 3 bases and J shed 5 bases, with 19 bases lying between them. This CDR3 contains 16 residues. CDR3 sequence (DNA): TGTGCCAGCAGCTTTAGGCGCCGGGGGGCGCTTACTGAAGCTTTCTTT. Encoded protein: CASSFRRRGALTEAFF.

This sequence joins TRBV10-3 and TRBJ1-1; 7 positions match TRBD1. The CDR3 has 16 amino acids. After removal of 0 bases from V and 1 base from J, the junction contained 5 bases not matched to a gene. Germline V CDR1 and CDR2: ENHRY, SYGVKD. The CDR3 DNA reads as TGTGCCATCAGTGAGTCCAAGGGACAGTGGAACACTGAAGCTTTCTTT. Its translation: CAISESKGQWNTEAFF.